The 30 T cell receptor beta chains below come from one sample, sequenced in a study of shared clonotypes between healthy human individuals. The protocol was immunoSEQ multiplex PCR, while the TCRdb copy is restricted to in-frame clones and leaves out a portion. This table holds under 1 million clones, roughly 96% found once. Naive CD8 isolation took CD45RO-negative cells positively selected for CCR7 and excluded terminally differentiated effector memory CD45RA+ cells. Sample: naive CD8+ T cells sorted from blood. Receptor source: a man aged 30-40 years in good health.

This chain uses TRBV27 with TRBJ2-3; tentatively, D is TRBD1 or TRBD2 (5 bases each). This CDR3 contains 18 residues. The V gene's germline CDR1 is MNHEY and CDR2 SMNVEV (reference sequence). Trimming pared 7 bases from V and 3 bases from J, leaving 26 bases between. DNA of the CDR3: TGTGCCAGCACACCAGCTTGGGGGATCCAAATGGGGACAGATACGCAGTATTTT. As protein: CASTPAWGIQMGTDTQYF.

This chain links TRBV19 with TRBJ2-7, with 11 bases matching TRBD2. CDR3 length equals 16 residues. Germline loops: CDR1 LNHDA, CDR2 SQIVND (reference sequence). J gave up 2 bases and V 5 bases, and 8 bases lay outside the gene matches. The CDR3 spells CASSPISGRATYEQYF. In DNA, the CDR3 is TGTGCCAGTAGTCCTATTAGCGGGAGGGCTACCTACGAGCAGTACTTC.

This chain joins TRBV27 and TRBJ1-2; D unclear. This CDR3 is built from 12 residues. From germline, CDR1 is MNHEY and CDR2 SMNVEV (reference sequence). V was clipped by 4 bases and J by 6 bases, with 9 bases between them. DNA of the CDR3: TGTGCCAGCAGTTCGCGTAGGGATGGCTACACCTTC. It is translated as CASSSRRDGYTF.

The genes are TRBV4-1 and TRBJ2-7; D unclear. Germline V gene lookup returns CDR1 MGHRA and CDR2 YSYEKL. The CDR3 consists of 13 residues. Trimming cost V 1 base and J 6 bases, with 10 bases left between them. The CDR3 here is CASSQGPGTEQYF. The CDR3 coding sequence is TGCGCCAGCAGCCAAGGGCCAGGAACCGAGCAGTACTTC.

The chain recombines TRBV11-2 with TRBJ2-1, with D perhaps matching TRBD2 (5 bases). CDR1 and CDR2 (germline): SGHAT, FQNNGV. With 5 bases removed from V and 6 bases from J, the gap between germline ends came to 11 bases. This CDR3 contains 13 residues. In nucleotides, the CDR3 is TGTGCCAGCAGCCCGGGGTCCCGCAATGAGCAGTTCTTC. Residues: CASSPGSRNEQFF.

This chain joins TRBV4-1 and TRBJ2-3; weak D call: TRBD2 (6 bases). V was cut by 0 bases and J by 8 bases, with 6 bases left in between. CDR3 length: 12 amino acids. The germline V gene encodes CDR1 MGHRA and CDR2 YSYEKL. The CDR3 DNA reads as TGCGCCAGCAGCCAAGAGGGGGGTACGCAGTATTTT. This codes for CASSQEGGTQYF.

The chain is built from TRBV29-1 and TRBJ2-1, with a possible D match to TRBD1 (7 bases). The CDR3 covers 13 residues. Trimming shortened V by 0 bases and J by 6 bases, and 9 bases separated the two germline ends. Germline V gene data show CDR1 as SQVTM and CDR2 as ANQGSEA. DNA of the CDR3: TGCAGCGTTGAAGAGCAGGGGGGCAATGAGCAGTTCTTC. It encodes CSVEEQGGNEQFF.

The V gene is TRBV9, the J gene TRBJ2-1; D is uncertain. The CDR3 is made up of 15 amino acids. Germline V gene lookup returns CDR1 SGDLS and CDR2 YYNGEE. Deletions cut 2 bases from V and 0 bases from J, with 9 bases between. The CDR3 loop is CASSVRESSYNEQFF. In DNA form, the CDR3 reads TGTGCCAGCAGCGTTAGGGAAAGCTCCTACAATGAGCAGTTCTTC.

This clone was counted a few times. The chain links TRBV7-2 to TRBJ1-2; a possible D gene is TRBD1 (5 bases). V lost 5 bases and J 7 bases, leaving 14 bases between the germline ends. Germline CDR1 and CDR2: SGHTA and FQGNSA. CDR3 length: 13 amino acids. The CDR3: CASSLNRDGGYTF. In nucleotides, the CDR3 is TGTGCCAGCAGCCTAAACCGGGACGGTGGCTACACCTTC.

The CDR3: CASSQEERLAYEQYF. CDR3 DNA sequence: TGCGCCAGCAGCCAAGAAGAGAGACTAGCCTACGAGCAGTACTTC. The chain carries TRBV4-1 and TRBJ2-7; possibly TRBD2 for D (6 bases). The CDR3 runs 15 residues. Germline CDR1 MGHRA, CDR2 YSYEKL. V was cut by 0 bases and J by 2 bases, with 11 bases left in between.

The chain carries TRBV7-9 and TRBJ2-1; 12 bases fit TRBD2. This CDR3 is built from 18 residues. The V segment lost 1 base and the J segment 8 bases; nucleotides outside the gene matches: 12. Germline V lookup: CDR1 SEHNR, CDR2 FQNEAQ (reference sequence). CDR3 DNA: TGTGCCAGCAGCTTAGAACTAGCGGGAGGCTGGAAGAGAGATGAGCAGTTCTTC. Protein: CASSLELAGGWKRDEQFF.

This chain connects TRBV6-4 to TRBJ2-2; no definite D call. The CDR3 is 13 residues long. V lost 4 bases to trimming and J lost 0 bases, with 3 bases between them. From germline, CDR1 is MRHNA and CDR2 SNTAGT. The DNA for the CDR3 is TGTGCCAGCAGTGCCCCGAACACCGGGGAGCTGTTTTTT. Translating gives CASSAPNTGELFF.

The chain recombines TRBV7-9 with TRBJ1-5; D unclear. Trimming took 5 bases from V and 4 from J, leaving 9 bases between them. The CDR3 is made up of 13 amino acids. Germline V gene data show CDR1 as SEHNR and CDR2 as FQNEAQ (reference sequence). The CDR3 nucleotides read TGTGCCAGCAGCCCGAGCGTAAATCAGCCCCAGCATTTT. Translating it yields CASSPSVNQPQHF.

The chain has TRBV15 and TRBJ2-1, with TRBD1 identical over 7 bases. V lost 1 base and J lost 7; bases outside the gene matches: 1. The CDR3 is 13 residues long. Germline V gene sequence: CDR1 LNHNV, CDR2 YYDKDF (reference sequence). The CDR3 DNA reads as TGTGCCACCAGCAGAGGGACAGGTAATGAGCAGTTCTTC. It translates to CATSRGTGNEQFF.

The chain couples TRBV19 to TRBJ2-3, with D hard to call. CDR3 size: 14 residues. V lost 3 bases and J 6 bases, leaving 13 bases between the germline ends. CDR1 is LNHDA, CDR2 SQIVND, per germline (reference sequence). The CDR3 protein is CASSMLSPGDTQYF. DNA of the CDR3: TGTGCCAGTAGTATGCTCAGTCCTGGGGATACGCAGTATTTT.

The rearrangement uses TRBV18 and TRBJ1-2; no reliable D call. Germline values: CDR1 KGHSH, CDR2 LQKENI. Trimming took off 2 bases at V and 2 bases at J, with 12 bases between the two ends. The CDR3 has 15 amino acids. CDR3 residues: CASSPAADQNYGYTF. DNA for the CDR3: TGTGCCAGCTCACCAGCGGCGGACCAAAACTATGGCTACACCTTC. The full variable domain, its missing parts supplied by reference TRBV18 and TRBJ1-2, is NAGVMQNPRHLVRRRGQEARLRCSPMKGHSHVYWYRQLPEEGLKFMVYLQKENIIDESGMPKERFSAEFPKEGPSILRIQQVVRGDSAAYFCASSPAADQNYGYTFGSGTRLTVV.

The chain is built from TRBV10-3 and TRBJ1-5; unclear D gene. The CDR3 extends over 16 amino acids. Germline V gives CDR1 ENHRY, CDR2 SYGVKD. The ends were cut back, 3 bases at V and 1 base at J, with 13 bases in the middle. Here the CDR3 reads CAISDESEGSNQPQHF. Written as DNA, the CDR3 is TGTGCCATCAGTGATGAATCGGAGGGCAGCAATCAGCCCCAGCATTTT.

J is TRBJ2-7 and V is TRBV30; 10 bases align to TRBD1. Germline CDR1 reads GTSNPN; CDR2 reads SVGIG (reference sequence). This CDR3 region has 16 residues. Unmatched junction bases numbered 11, after V lost 2 bases and J lost 4 bases. CDR3 region: CAWSPRTGGWIYEQYF. The CDR3 DNA is TGTGCCTGGAGTCCGCGGACAGGGGGATGGATATACGAGCAGTACTTC.

CDR3 loop: CASSWGDRVGTEAFF. CDR3 sequence (DNA): TGTGCCAGCAGTTGGGGCGACAGGGTAGGAACTGAAGCTTTCTTT. V gene TRBV27 combines with J gene TRBJ1-1; TRBD1 matches 7 bases. The CDR3 extends over 15 amino acids. Per germline, CDR1 MNHEY and CDR2 SMNVEV (reference sequence). V gave up 4 bases and J gave up 5 bases; unmatched junction bases: 10.

This rearrangement joins TRBV14 to TRBJ2-1; a weak D match, TRBD2 (6 bases). CDR1 is SGHDN and CDR2 is FVKESK in the germline V gene. V was cut by 0 bases and J by 9 bases, with 21 bases left in between. There are 17 residues in the CDR3. The CDR3 DNA is TGTGCCAGCAGCCAAGAGTTTGGCTTGGCGGGATCGGGTGAGCAGTTCTTC. It translates to CASSQEFGLAGSGEQFF.

J is TRBJ2-7 and V is TRBV4-2; D not certain. Trimming took 1 base from V and 2 from J, leaving 6 bases between them. CDR1 and CDR2 (germline): LGHNA, YNFKEQ. The length of the CDR3 is 13 residues. For the CDR3, the DNA is TGTGCCAGCAGCCAAGGGAACGCCTACGAGCAGTACTTC. Protein product: CASSQGNAYEQYF.

This clone was detected only once. The chain has TRBV5-1 and TRBJ1-2; a weak D match, TRBD1 (5 bases). CDR3 length equals 15 residues. Looked up from germline, CDR1 is SGHRS and CDR2 is YFSETQ. With 4 bases removed from V and 4 bases from J, the gap between germline ends came to 17 bases. The CDR3 protein is CASSTYRDARYGYTF. The CDR3 coding sequence is TGCGCCAGCAGCACCTACCGGGACGCTCGCTATGGCTACACCTTC.

The V gene is TRBV4-1, the J gene TRBJ2-7, with 8 nucleotides matching TRBD2. Germline V gene sequence: CDR1 MGHRA, CDR2 YSYEKL. V was pared by 0 bases and J by 5 bases, with 12 bases of the junction left unmatched. This CDR3 contains 17 residues. The CDR3 bases are TGCGCCAGCAGCCAAGATGGGAGGATCGGGGGGGTAAACGAGCAGTACTTC. This translates into CASSQDGRIGGVNEQYF.

About this clone itself: A clone one base away is much larger, so this may be a read error. Other DNA sequences in this sample translate to the same CDR3. This sequence joins TRBV27 and TRBJ2-3; no clear D. Trimming removed 1 base from V and 6 bases from J, with 5 bases in between. CDR1 and CDR2 (germline): MNHEY, SMNVEV (reference sequence). This CDR3 has 12 residues. The CDR3 region is CASSLLGDTQYF. The CDR3 nucleotides are TGTGCCAGCAGTTTATTGGGCGATACGCAGTATTTT.

The gene calls are TRBV28 and TRBJ2-5; D perhaps matches TRBD2 (5 bases). Germline CDR1 MDHEN, CDR2 SYDVKM. V was cut by 2 bases and J by 2 bases, with 6 bases left in between. This CDR3 is 13 amino acids long. The CDR3 coding sequence is TGTGCCAGCAGTTTACGGGGTCAAGAGACCCAGTACTTC. Translating it yields CASSLRGQETQYF.

The DNA for the CDR3 is TGTGCCAGCAGTGATAGCCCAGATACGCAGTATTTT. Translating it yields CASSDSPDTQYF. The chain carries TRBV2 and TRBJ2-3; D remains unclear. Trimming cost V 3 bases and J 4 bases, with 5 bases left between them. The CDR3 covers 12 residues. Germline V gene sequence: CDR1 SNHLY, CDR2 FYNNEI.

The chain carries TRBV6-6 and TRBJ2-5; D possibly uses TRBD1 or TRBD2 (5 bases each). Germline values: CDR1 MNHNY, CDR2 SVGAGI (reference sequence). The CDR3 extends over 15 amino acids. Trimming cost V 2 bases and J 5 bases, with 15 bases left between them. This CDR3 is CASSYRREPPETQYF. The DNA of the CDR3 is TGTGCCAGCAGTTACCGCAGGGAGCCTCCGGAGACCCAGTACTTC.

V is TRBV7-3 and J is TRBJ2-3, with D unresolved. Per the germline V gene, CDR1 is SGHTA and CDR2 is FQGTGA. Trimming left V 1 base short and J 1 base short, with 3 bases between. CDR3 length: 13 residues. The CDR3 here is CASSLIGTDTQYF. CDR3 sequence (DNA): TGTGCCAGCAGCTTAATCGGCACAGATACGCAGTATTTT.

The chain has TRBV15 and TRBJ2-7, with D possibly being TRBD1 or TRBD2 (5 bases each). V dropped 4 bases and J dropped 7 bases, with 17 bases sitting between them. Germline loops: CDR1 LNHNV, CDR2 YYDKDF (reference sequence). The length of the CDR3 is 14 residues. CDR3 coding DNA: TGTGCCACCAGCACACAATTAACTGGGGGTGAGCAGTACTTC. It yields the protein CATSTQLTGGEQYF.

The chain links TRBV7-6 to TRBJ2-7, with D possibly TRBD2 on 6 matching bases. Trimming stripped 4 bases from V and 7 bases from J, with 20 bases between. Germline lookup yields CDR1 SGHVS and CDR2 FNYEAQ. The CDR3 is 15 residues long. CDR3 loop: CASSSPSGTPGEQYF. The CDR3 DNA reads as TGTGCCAGCAGCTCCCCCTCGGGGACTCCGGGAGAGCAGTACTTC. The full variable domain, in which reference TRBV7-6 and TRBJ2-7 provide the parts outside the CDR3, is GAGVSQSPRYKVTKRGQDVALRCDPISGHVSLYWYRQALGQGPEFLTYFNYEAQQDKSGLPNDRFSAERPEGSISTLTIQRTEQRDSAMYRCASSSPSGTPGEQYFGPGTRLTVT.